The sequence of this T cell receptor beta chain was determined in a study of T-cell memory formation after mild COVID-19. V shed 4 bases, J shed 3 bases, and the junction held 3 bases outside the gene matches. Germline V gives CDR1 ENHRY, CDR2 SYGVKD. This CDR3 spans 13 amino acids. Study observations and caveats: Memory sampled before infection contained some responding clones, suggesting cross-reactive memory joined.

A remark on this clonotype: Antigen specificity is unknown.

Using its own MiXCR run on the 5' RACE reads, TCRdb lists one record per CDR3 protein. The sample consists of roughly 450,000 distinct CDR3 sequences, about a sixth of them appearing once. The chain links TRBV10-3 to TRBJ2-7, with 7 bases aligning to TRBD1. This sequence was found in a man between 18 and 29 years old who had mild COVID-19 (a few samples of this study predate the infection). Cell type and time point are not known. Sequencing input: PBMCs or a T cell subset sorted from them (not recorded which). The CDR3 coding sequence is TGTGCCATCAGTGGGACAGGAAGCTACGAGCAGTACTTC. Translating gives CAISGTGSYEQYF.